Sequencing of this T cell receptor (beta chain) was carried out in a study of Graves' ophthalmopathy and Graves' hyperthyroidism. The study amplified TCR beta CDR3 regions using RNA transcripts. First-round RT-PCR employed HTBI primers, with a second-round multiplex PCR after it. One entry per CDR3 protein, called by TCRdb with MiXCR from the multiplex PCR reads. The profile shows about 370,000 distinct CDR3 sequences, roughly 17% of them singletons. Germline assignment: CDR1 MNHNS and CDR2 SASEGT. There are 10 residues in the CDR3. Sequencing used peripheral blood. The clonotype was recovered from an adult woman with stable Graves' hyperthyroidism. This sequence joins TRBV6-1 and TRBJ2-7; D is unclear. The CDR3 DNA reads TGTGGGGCAGGAGCCTACGAGCAGTACTTC. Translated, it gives CGAGAYEQYF.